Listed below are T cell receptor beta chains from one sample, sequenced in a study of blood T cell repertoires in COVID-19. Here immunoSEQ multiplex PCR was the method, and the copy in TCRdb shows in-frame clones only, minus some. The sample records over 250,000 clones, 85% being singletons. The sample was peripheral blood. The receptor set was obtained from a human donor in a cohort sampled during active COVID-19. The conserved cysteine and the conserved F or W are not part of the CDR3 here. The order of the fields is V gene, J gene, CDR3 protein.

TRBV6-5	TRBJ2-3	ASTLTRGPTDTQY
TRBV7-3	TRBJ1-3	ASSPTVYSGNTIY
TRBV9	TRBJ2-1	ASSVEMGGPYEQF
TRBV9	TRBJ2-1	ASSVGLGSYNEQF
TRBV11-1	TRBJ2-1	ASSTRLDNEQF
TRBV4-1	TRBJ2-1	ASSWTSGRGNEQF
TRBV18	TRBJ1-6	ASSLGQELFSSPLH
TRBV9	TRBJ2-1	ASSVVAGTSTDEQF
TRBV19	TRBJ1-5	AISTGIYQPQH
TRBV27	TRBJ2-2	ASSLTLRIGELF
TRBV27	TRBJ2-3	ATRGGGYTQY
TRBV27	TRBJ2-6	ASSVGQDLSGANVLT
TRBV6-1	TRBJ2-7	ASSEDMRGAYEQY
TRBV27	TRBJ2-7	ATRLAGAEEQY
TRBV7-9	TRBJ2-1	ASSLGTVTEQF
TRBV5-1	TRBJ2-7	ASSLVSGSYEQY
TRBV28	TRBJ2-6	ASSPTSGRETGANVLT
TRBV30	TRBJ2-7	AWSVTGITYEQY